This T cell receptor (beta chain) was sequenced for a study of T cell changes during pregnancy in multiple sclerosis. Trimming cost V 1 base and J 3 bases, with 16 bases left between them. Germline CDR1 reads MGHRA; CDR2 reads YSYEKL. The CDR3 has 17 amino acids. Produced via immunoSEQ multiplex PCR; TCRdb's table is partial and in-frame only. The sample consists of about 100,000 clones, approximately 90% of them appearing once. This TCR came from a female donor with multiple sclerosis, enrolled in a pregnancy study. The input for sequencing was peripheral blood, taken after pregnancy. The chain joins TRBV4-1 to TRBJ1-3; tentative D call: TRBD1 (5 bases). The CDR3 DNA follows: TGCGCCAGCAGCCAAGGCAGGGCAGCATCCATTGGAAACACCATATATTTT. This sequence encodes CASSQGRAASIGNTIYF.